Sequencing of this T cell receptor (beta chain) was carried out in a study of OX40 agonist ivuxolimab in advanced cancers. Study information: The dose-escalation cohort had hepatocellular carcinoma, melanoma, renal cell or head and neck cancer. Three patients showed partial responses: one hepatocellular carcinoma and two cutaneous melanoma cases. The study, taken as a whole, reports: Partial responders dosed at 0.1-3.0 mg/kg displayed clonal expansion ranking among the lowest. On average, CD8+ T cells showed a greater number of expanded clones than CD4+.

Germline V lookup: CDR1 SGHKS, CDR2 YYEKEE (reference sequence). J was trimmed by 2 bases and V by 2 bases; bases with no gene match: 10. This CDR3 region has 18 residues. On this clone: What it recognizes is unknown.

Assay used: immunoSEQ multiplex PCR; TCRdb lists only in-frame clones, some missing. The data hold approximately 60,000 clones, with 85% observed a single time. The sequence was collected from an adult with an advanced solid tumor such as melanoma, head and neck, liver or kidney cancer. This specimen consisted of CD4+ or CD8+ T cells sorted from blood, obtained in a trial of the OX40 agonist ivuxolimab. The chain links TRBV5-5 to TRBJ2-5; TRBD1 matches at 12 bases. The CDR3 nucleotides are TGTGCCAGCAGCTTTGGACGGGACAGGGGGCTAAAACAAGAGACCCAGTACTTC. Its translation: CASSFGRDRGLKQETQYF.